This is a list of T cell receptor beta chains from one sample in a study of human thymus T cells. Sequenced by immunoSEQ multiplex PCR; TCRdb stores in-frame clones only, minus some. Among tens of thousands of clones listed, 95% were seen once. Input material: thymus tissue. The receptors here all came from a girl under three years old with a congenital heart defect but otherwise immunologically healthy. CDR3s include the opening cysteine and the closing phenylalanine or tryptophan. Clone size appears in some rows only: once, few, many, or a class for an expanded clone.

-,TRBV27,CASSLGRGHSNYGYTF
-,TRBV9,CASSGLDRGRVGNTEAFF
few,TRBV4-1,CASSQVAPNTEAFF
-,TRBV21-1,CASTKSSLAGIASPYNEQFF
-,TRBV29-1,CSVEDHPSVYGYEQYF
-,TRBV12-5,CASGLPAGTRGYNEQFF
-,TRBV4-3,CASSQANSGAYEQFF
-,TRBV19,CASSTQEGAGNTIYF
once,TRBV7-4,CASSLSTDTQYF
few,TRBV14,CASSLWWDTEAFF
-,TRBV28,CASSILGLWNTEAFF
-,TRBV10-2,CASNGVGGHNEQFF
-,TRBV29-1,CSVSGTGELFF
-,TRBV4-1,CASSQGAGAHEQYF
once,TRBV11-2,CASSAPGRTSCGYTF
once,TRBV5-1,CASSPGTVSYEQYF
-,TRBV27,CASSLQDSSGELFF
once,TRBV30,CAWEPPQGHSGNTIYF
-,TRBV15,CATSRVGGRGPHEKLFF
-,TRBV10-3,CAIRNLGQGANEQYF
-,TRBV5-4,CASSFLAGERYEQYF
once,TRBV4-1,CASSQAPGGRETEAFF
-,TRBV7-6,CASSLRQGPYF
-,TRBV27,CASSLSQKCWDSPLHF
-,TRBV9,CASSVWGGRGNTDTQYF
-,TRBV28,CASRSGTETEAFF
-,TRBV2,CASSEIASSYEQYF
-,TRBV18,CASLLGQGETQYF
-,TRBV15,CATSNDSSHEQYF
-,TRBV6-1,CASTGQGHTEAFF
once,TRBV4-1,CASSQVPQGYREANEKLFF
-,TRBV4-1,CASSQDAGLDGYTF
-,TRBV27,CASSLSEGANTEAFF
-,TRBV5-1,CASSSPTTSGLYNEQFF
-,TRBV4-3,CASSQEWDNREETQYF
once,TRBV14,CASSVHRAGGRNNEQFF
-,TRBV19,CASSKDSYQETQYF
-,TRBV2,CASRQGARANEKLFF
-,TRBV6-4,CASSRHSGSSYEQYF
-,TRBV7-2,CASRAQGRPPKETQYF
-,TRBV6-1,CASARGRGYEQYF
-,TRBV7-2,CASSFRLAPEQFF
-,TRBV4-2,CASSRGRWGSGANVLTF
-,TRBV5-1,CASSLGSPRGGPYPSGELFF
-,TRBV4-1,CASSLDNIYEQYF
-,TRBV14,CASSQERHPTGELFF
-,TRBV27,CASSFLAASYNEQFF
-,TRBV28,CASSLQGKGCEQFF
-,TRBV7-9,CASSLGGPNTEAFF
-,TRBV6-1,CASSLQGFMNTEAFF